The 7 T cell receptor beta chains below come from one sample, sequenced in a study of a mutant IDH1 vaccine in newly diagnosed glioma. Stated time point: week 23, last vaccination. Every single dose of the vaccine, 300 ug of mutant IDH1 20-mer peptide, came with topical imiquimod. Clones were read by immunoSEQ multiplex PCR, and TCRdb kept only the in-frame ones, dropping some. The sample carries approximately 82,000 clones, 75% to 90% recorded once. Which antigens these TCRs recognize remains unknown. The specimen was PBMCs, collected from a glioma patient whose treatment included an IDH1 peptide vaccine. All receptors come from a woman aged 45-65 years with glioma.

This clone was detected once. The chain is built from TRBV16 and TRBJ2-7; possibly TRBD1 for D (6 bases). The germline CDR1 and CDR2 sequences are KGHSY and FQNENV. V dropped 4 bases and J dropped 4 bases, with 14 bases sitting between them. CDR3 length: 14 residues. Here the CDR3 reads CASSLSQGQYEQYF. The CDR3, as DNA: TGTGCCAGCAGCCTGTCACAGGGCCAGTACGAGCAGTACTTC.

The rearrangement links TRBV30 to TRBJ1-6; D possibly corresponds to TRBD1 (6 bases). This CDR3 has 14 amino acids. Germline CDR1 reads GTSNPN; CDR2 reads SVGIG (reference sequence). V lost 2 bases and J 8 bases, leaving 13 bases between the germline ends. The CDR3 loop is CAWSLIGQYSPLHF. The DNA of the CDR3 is TGTGCCTGGAGTTTGATTGGACAGTATTCACCCCTCCACTTT.

The chain uses TRBV6-1 and TRBJ1-5; D is perhaps TRBD1 (5 bases). The V and J ends lost 11 bases and 3 bases respectively, with 14 bases between them. This CDR3 is built from 13 residues. In germline, CDR1 is MNHNS, CDR2 SASEGT. DNA for the CDR3: TGTGCCGGGTCTCAGACAGACAATCAGCCCCAGCATTTT. Amino acids: CAGSQTDNQPQHF.

The chain recombines TRBV11-2 with TRBJ1-2, with D maybe TRBD1 (5 bases). Trimming left V 0 bases short and J 6 bases short, with 14 bases between. The germline gives CDR1 SGHAT, CDR2 FQNNGV. The CDR3 runs 15 residues. For the CDR3, the DNA is TGTGCCAGCAGCTTAGAGGAGGGGATCGGGGATGGCTACACCTTC. Translated: CASSLEEGIGDGYTF.

The V and J genes are TRBV7-9 and TRBJ2-3; tentatively, D is TRBD2 (6 bases). V was clipped by 4 bases and J by 0 bases, with 11 bases between them. The CDR3 runs 15 residues. CDR1 is SEHNR, CDR2 FQNEAQ, per germline (reference sequence). The CDR3 reads CASSSQRASTDTQYF. CDR3 sequence (DNA): TGTGCCAGCAGCTCCCAGCGGGCTAGCACAGATACGCAGTATTTT. Combining the CDR3 with reference TRBV7-9 and TRBJ2-3 gives the whole variable domain DTGVSQNPRHKITKRGQNVTFRCDPISEHNRLYWYRQTLGQGPEFLTYFQNEAQLEKSRLLSDRFSAERPKGSFSTLEIQRTEQGDSAMYLCASSSQRASTDTQYFGPGTRLTVL.

The chain carries TRBV9 and TRBJ2-3, with D hard to call. This CDR3 spans 14 amino acids. Trimming shortened V by 0 bases and J by 0 bases, and 5 bases separated the two germline ends. In germline, CDR1 is SGDLS, CDR2 YYNGEE. The CDR3 region is CASSVGGSTDTQYF. DNA of the CDR3: TGTGCCAGCAGCGTAGGCGGTAGCACAGATACGCAGTATTTT.

The genes are TRBV19 and TRBJ2-2; 9 bases are shared with TRBD1. Germline CDR1 and CDR2: LNHDA and SQIVND (reference sequence). Losses at the gene ends were 6 bases for V and 5 bases for J; bases not matched to a gene: 4. The CDR3 runs to 14 residues. The DNA for the CDR3 is TGTGCCAGTAGAGGGACAGGGTATACCGGGGAGCTGTTTTTT. Amino acids: CASRGTGYTGELFF. The whole variable domain, remainder taken from reference TRBV19 and TRBJ2-2, is DGGITQSPKYLFRKEGQNVTLSCEQNLNHDAMYWYRQDPGQGLRLIYYSQIVNDFQKGDIAEGYSVSREKKESFPLTVTSAQKNPTAFYLCASRGTGYTGELFFGEGSRLTVL.